This T cell receptor beta chain was profiled in a study of shared clonotypes between healthy human individuals. Study as a whole: CD4 naive cells filled three plates per donor, CD4 memory three, CD8 naive two and CD8 memory one.

Authors' processing steps: Quality scores were absent from the junction-only immunoSEQ sequences, so filtering differed. Here immunoSEQ multiplex PCR was the method, and the copy in TCRdb shows in-frame clones only, minus some. V and J calls and clone size are those listed in that table; D and trimming were worked out from the DNA. Found here are 2,500,000 or so clones, 85% to 95% of them singletons; the top ten hold roughly 0.34%. The source of this sequence is a man between 18 and 29 years old in good health. Some clones in this sample may be carry-over from other donors' samples. Sequences were obtained from naive CD4+ T cells from PBMCs. Indicated subset: CD45RA+ positively selected.

The CDR3 nucleotides are TGTGCCTGGAGACCCCCCCACTGGCGGGAGGGCCTCGGGGAGCTGTTTTTT. Translation: CAWRPPHWREGLGELFF. The genes are TRBV30 and TRBJ2-2; 9 bases line up with TRBD2. Germline V gene sequence: CDR1 GTSNPN, CDR2 SVGIG (reference sequence). V lost 3 bases, J lost 7 bases, and 15 bases stayed unmatched. The CDR3 spans 17 residues.